This TCR beta chain was observed in a study of beta chain features in type 1 diabetes. Trimming cost V 4 bases and J 4 bases; bases outside gene matches: 9. CDR1 is GTSNPN, CDR2 SVGIG, per germline (reference sequence). The CDR3 is made up of 14 amino acids. Via CD45RO/CCR7/CD25/CD127/CD95/CD27, cells of the CD4+ naive, central memory, regulatory and stem cell-like memory subsets were sorted. About this clone: What it binds is unknown.

Expressed TCRB transcripts were sequenced, since all the RNA that had been isolated was reverse transcribed. Measured with immunoSEQ multiplex PCR; TCRdb has only the in-frame clones, and not every one. Of approximately 730,000 clones listed, around an eighth are singletons. Whole-study results and caveats: Among patients with Type 1 diabetes, TCRB CDR3s were moderately but significantly shorter in every one of the four CD4+ subsets.

V usage is TRBV30 and J usage is TRBJ1-2; 7 bases fit TRBD1. The sequence came from a man aged 18 to 29 with type 1 diabetes. Sequenced sample: naive CD4+ T cells from blood. The CDR3 is CAWTRQGGGYGYTF. In DNA, the CDR3 is TGTGCCTGGACCCGCCAGGGGGGCGGCTATGGCTACACCTTC.